The 21 T cell receptor beta chains presented below share a single source sample, sequenced in a study of T-cell reconstitution after alpha-beta-depleted transplantation in children. Unique molecular identifiers were used in preparing the TCRbeta library. TCRdb used MiXCR to reprocess the PCR reads, holding one entry per CDR3 protein. The table includes around 440,000 distinct CDR3 sequences, under 12% detected once. Specimen: PBMCs, collected before TCRalphabeta/CD19-depleted stem cell transplant. The receptors shown here come from a child younger than 10 with inherited bone marrow failure, due to receive a stem cell transplant.

This clonotype showed up many times. This chain uses TRBV27 with TRBJ2-7, with D tentatively TRBD1 (6 bases). V was cut by 5 bases and J by 5 bases, with 13 bases left in between. The CDR3 has 13 residues. In germline, CDR1 is MNHEY, CDR2 SMNVEV (reference sequence). The CDR3 here is CASSPTGYDEQYF. CDR3 nucleotides: TGTGCCAGCAGTCCTACAGGGTACGACGAGCAGTACTTC.

This clonotype has a handful of counts. V usage is TRBV6-2 or TRBV6-3 and J usage is TRBJ2-7, with TRBD2 identical over 9 bases. The J segment lost 5 bases and the V segment lost 7 bases, leaving 18 bases of the junction unmatched. The germline gives CDR1 MNHEY, CDR2 SVGEGT. The CDR3 runs 17 residues. CDR3 residues: CASIALGGRAPYHEQYF. The DNA for the CDR3 is TGTGCCAGCATCGCCCTGGGCGGGAGGGCCCCGTATCACGAGCAGTACTTC.

Ten or more counts support this clonotype. This chain links TRBV7-2 with TRBJ2-5; perhaps TRBD2 as D (6 bases). The CDR3 is 16 amino acids. V lost 1 base to trimming and J lost 5 bases, with 17 bases between them. CDR1 and CDR2 from the germline V gene are SGHTA and FQGNSA. CDR3 sequence: CASSLEGGTGLETQYF. The CDR3 nucleotides read TGTGCCAGCAGCTTAGAAGGCGGGACTGGGCTGGAGACCCAGTACTTC.

The table lists this clonotype with a few counts. V usage is TRBV29-1 and J usage is TRBJ2-5; 10 bases map to TRBD1. Trimming at V came to 4 bases and at J to 3 bases, leaving 8 bases not matched to a gene. CDR3 length equals 15 residues. Germline CDR1 SQVTM, CDR2 ANQGSEA. The CDR3 nucleotides are TGCAGCGTTGCTGTCCTTGGGACAGGGGAAGAGACCCAGTACTTC. It codes for CSVAVLGTGEETQYF.

The V call is TRBV19, the J call TRBJ1-2; unclear D gene. From germline, CDR1 is LNHDA and CDR2 SQIVND (reference sequence). Trimming pared 7 bases from V and 9 bases from J, leaving 12 bases between. CDR3 length: 11 residues. CDR3 region: CASKEAWRYTF. For the CDR3, the DNA is TGTGCCAGTAAGGAGGCGTGGCGCTACACCTTC.

This clonotype appeared many times. The V call is TRBV6-5, the J call TRBJ2-1; 7 nucleotides match TRBD2. The CDR3 sequence is 15 residues long. V trimming: 2 bases; J trimming: 7 bases; junction bases outside the gene matches: 8. From germline, CDR1 is MNHEY and CDR2 SVGAGI. CDR3 region: CASSYLAEKANEQFF. CDR3 sequence (DNA): TGTGCCAGCAGTTACCTAGCGGAGAAGGCAAATGAGCAGTTCTTC.

Comments on this clonotype: A much larger clone sits a single nucleotide away, making a read error possible. The chain is built from TRBV2 and TRBJ2-2; D is undetermined. CDR1 and CDR2 (germline): SNHLY, FYNNEI. There are 16 residues in the CDR3. V gave up 3 bases and J gave up 4 bases, with 15 bases separating them. CDR3 nucleotides: TGTGCCAGCAGTGACAACGTTGGGGTGGGCACCGGGGAGCTGTTTTTT. Translating it yields CASSDNVGVGTGELFF. Full variable domain (rest looked up from reference TRBV2 and TRBJ2-2): EPEVTQTPSHQVTQMGQEVILRCVPISNHLYFYWYRQILGQKVEFLVSFYNNEISEKSEIFDDQFSVERPDGSNFTLKIRSTKLEDSAMYFCASSDNVGVGTGELFFGEGSRLTVL.

This clonotype was counted ten times or more. This chain connects TRBV4-3 to TRBJ2-3; possibly TRBD1 for D (5 bases). This CDR3 is built from 17 residues. CDR1 LGHNA and CDR2 YSLEER come from the germline V gene. V lost 0 bases and J 3 bases, leaving 16 bases between the germline ends. CDR3 residues: CASSQDLRVFGTDTQYF. The DNA for the CDR3 is TGCGCCAGCAGCCAAGATCTCAGGGTGTTTGGAACAGATACGCAGTATTTT.

This clonotype was found many times. The chain combines TRBV5-1 with TRBJ1-1; TRBD1 is a possible D gene (5 bases). CDR3 size: 15 residues. The V end was cut by 2 bases, the J end by 0 bases, with 11 bases between. In germline, CDR1 is SGHRS, CDR2 YFSETQ. The CDR3: CASSFGAVMNTEAFF. For the CDR3, the DNA is TGCGCCAGCAGCTTTGGGGCAGTGATGAACACTGAAGCTTTCTTT.

This clonotype was counted ten times or more. The chain recombines TRBV12-3 or TRBV12-4 with TRBJ2-7, with D perhaps matching TRBD2 (6 bases). This CDR3 contains 14 residues. Trimming took off 5 bases at V and 6 bases at J, with 17 bases between the two ends. DNA for the CDR3: TGTGCCAGCAGTAGCAGCCCTCGGGGGTCCGAGCAGTACTTC. It codes for CASSSSPRGSEQYF.

The chain has TRBV5-1 and TRBJ2-5; 9 bases agree with TRBD1. This CDR3 has 16 amino acids. Germline V CDR1 and CDR2: SGHRS, YFSETQ. The J segment lost 5 bases and the V segment lost 4 bases, leaving 12 bases of the junction unmatched. DNA of the CDR3: TGCGCCAGCAGCGTCCCGACAGGGGGAGGTCAGGAGACCCAGTACTTC. This encodes CASSVPTGGGQETQYF.

This clonotype showed up many times. The rearrangement links TRBV4-3 to TRBJ1-5, with D unresolved. The germline V gene encodes CDR1 LGHNA and CDR2 YSLEER. V lost 0 bases, J lost 5 bases, and 11 bases lay in between. The CDR3 covers 15 residues. CDR3 sequence reads: CASSQDLAGYQPQHF. The CDR3 DNA reads as TGCGCCAGCAGCCAAGATCTCGCGGGGTATCAGCCCCAGCATTTT.

This clonotype was recorded at least ten times. The rearrangement links TRBV5-6 to TRBJ1-1; no definite D call. Germline V lookup: CDR1 SGHDT, CDR2 YYEEEE. The length of the CDR3 is 14 residues. Trimming left V 0 bases short and J 1 base short, with 7 bases between. The CDR3 protein is CASSLGHPNTEAFF. CDR3 sequence (DNA): TGTGCCAGCAGCTTGGGGCATCCGAACACTGAAGCTTTCTTT.

The genes are TRBV30 and TRBJ1-2; D might be TRBD1 (5 bases). Trimming removed 4 bases from V and 0 bases from J, with 12 bases in between. There are 14 residues in the CDR3. From germline, CDR1 is GTSNPN and CDR2 SVGIG (reference sequence). CDR3 in DNA: TGTGCCTGGAAGGTACCGGGGGCTAACTATGGCTACACCTTC. This sequence encodes CAWKVPGANYGYTF.

The chain combines TRBV7-2 with TRBJ2-3, with D possibly TRBD2 on 7 matching bases. This CDR3 is built from 23 residues. Germline V gene sequence: CDR1 SGHTA, CDR2 FQGNSA. Trimming shortened V by 1 base and J by 5 bases, and 37 bases separated the two germline ends. The CDR3 spells CASSLVGTPPGAWRGFFEDTQYF. The CDR3 coding sequence is TGTGCCAGCAGCTTAGTTGGGACACCACCCGGGGCTTGGCGGGGGTTTTTTGAAGATACGCAGTATTTT.

This clonotype appeared many times. V usage is TRBV9 and J usage is TRBJ1-2; TRBD1 might be the D (5 bases). Germline-derived CDR1 and CDR2 are SGDLS and YYNGEE. Trimming pared 0 bases from V and 3 bases from J, leaving 15 bases between. CDR3 length: 16 residues. The CDR3 DNA follows: TGTGCCAGCAGCGTAGGCACAGGTCTGAGGGACTATGGCTACACCTTC. Translated, it gives CASSVGTGLRDYGYTF.

About this clonotype: This may be a read error, as it is one base from a much larger clone. J is TRBJ2-2 and V is TRBV12-3 or TRBV12-4; D not certain. The CDR3 covers 15 residues. The V end was cut by 3 bases, the J end by 4 bases, with 12 bases between. For the CDR3, the DNA is TGTGCCAGCAGTTTTAAGCAGGACCGCACCGGGGAGCTGTTTTTT. It encodes CASSFKQDRTGELFF.

The table lists this clonotype with a few counts. The chain recombines TRBV11-3 with TRBJ2-5, with 7 positions matching TRBD1. V was clipped by 2 bases and J by 2 bases; unmatched bases: 2. Per germline, CDR1 SGHNT and CDR2 YENEEA. The CDR3 contains 14 residues. The CDR3 reads CASSLKGAQETQYF. Written as DNA, the CDR3 is TGTGCCAGCAGCTTAAAGGGGGCACAAGAGACCCAGTACTTC.

This clonotype was seen at least ten times. The chain combines TRBV5-1 with TRBJ2-1; 8 nucleotides match TRBD2. Germline trimming cut 4 bases from V and 3 bases from J; bases unmatched to any gene: 9. The CDR3 extends over 16 amino acids. In germline, CDR1 is SGHRS, CDR2 YFSETQ. The CDR3 spells CASSNVTSGLYNEQFF. CDR3 nucleotide sequence: TGCGCCAGCAGCAACGTAACTAGCGGCCTCTACAATGAGCAGTTCTTC.

This clonotype was picked up many times. The V and J genes are TRBV12-3 or TRBV12-4 and TRBJ2-5, with D possibly matching TRBD1 (6 bases). The V end was cut by 6 bases, the J end by 7 bases, with 18 bases between. CDR3 length: 14 residues. In DNA, the CDR3 is TGTGCCAGCAGCCCCCAATACCTACAGGGGACCCAGTACTTC. This codes for CASSPQYLQGTQYF.

This clonotype was picked up many times. V gene TRBV20-1 combines with J gene TRBJ1-5; the D is unclear. Germline V gene data show CDR1 as DFQATT and CDR2 as SNEGSKA (reference sequence). This CDR3 is 14 amino acids long. The V end lost 1 base, the J end lost 0 bases, and 7 bases lay between the germline ends. CDR3 sequence (DNA): TGCAGTGCTAGAGGGTTATATAGCAATCAGCCCCAGCATTTT. It specifies CSARGLYSNQPQHF.